A single sample is the source of the 3 T cell receptor beta chains below, sequenced in a study of blood T cells in healthy people across ages. Then a second PCR, running about 7 to 11 cycles, was carried out with a sample-barcoded 5' primer and a J-beta primer mix. One entry per CDR3 protein results from TCRdb running MiXCR on the 5' RACE reads. In the table there are roughly 800,000 distinct CDR3 sequences, nearly 60% of which are singletons. Sequenced material: blood. These receptor sequences come from a man aged 25 to 40 in good health.

The V and J genes are TRBV6-2 or TRBV6-3 and TRBJ2-7; 10 bases line up with TRBD2. The germline gives CDR1 MNHEY, CDR2 SVGEGT. This CDR3 has 19 residues. The trim removed 5 bases at V and 0 bases at J, leaving 16 bases unmatched. This CDR3 is CASSDPLWASGRYSYEQYF. Here the CDR3 DNA reads TGTGCCAGCAGTGATCCCCTTTGGGCTAGCGGGAGATACTCCTACGAGCAGTACTTC.

The sample holds a few counts of this clonotype. The rearrangement joins TRBV12-3 or TRBV12-4 to TRBJ2-5; unclear D gene. V lost 6 bases, J lost 5 bases, and 13 bases lay in between. The CDR3 runs 13 residues. The CDR3 region has the DNA TGTGCCAGCAGCCGCCCACCGGTGGAGACCCAGTACTTC. As protein: CASSRPPVETQYF.

The chain uses TRBV11-2 and TRBJ2-1, with a weak D call TRBD2 (7 bases). Per the germline V gene, CDR1 is SGHAT and CDR2 is FQNNGV. V lost 5 bases and J 7 bases, leaving 18 bases between the germline ends. This CDR3 is built from 15 residues. CDR3 nucleotides: TGTGCCAGCAGCCAAGGGGGGGCCCCTTTGAATGAGCAGTTCTTC. Protein product: CASSQGGAPLNEQFF. Complete variable domain (other parts from reference TRBV11-2 and TRBJ2-1): EAGVAQSPRYKIIEKRQSVAFWCNPISGHATLYWYQQILGQGPKLLIQFQNNGVVDDSQLPKDRFSAERLKGVDSTLKIQPAKLEDSAVYLCASSQGGAPLNEQFFGPGTRLTVL.